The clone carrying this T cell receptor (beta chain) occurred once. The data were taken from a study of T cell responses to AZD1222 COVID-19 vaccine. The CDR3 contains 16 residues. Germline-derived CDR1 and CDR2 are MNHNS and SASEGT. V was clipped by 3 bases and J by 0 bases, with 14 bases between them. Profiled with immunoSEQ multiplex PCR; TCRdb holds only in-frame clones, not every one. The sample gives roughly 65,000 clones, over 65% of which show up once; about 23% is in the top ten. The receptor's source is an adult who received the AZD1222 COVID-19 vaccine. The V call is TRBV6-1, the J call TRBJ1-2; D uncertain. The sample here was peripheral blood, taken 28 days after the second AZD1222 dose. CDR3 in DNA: TGTGCCAGCAGTGACGACTTCCCTCCGTCTAACTATGGCTACACCTTC. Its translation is CASSDDFPPSNYGYTF.